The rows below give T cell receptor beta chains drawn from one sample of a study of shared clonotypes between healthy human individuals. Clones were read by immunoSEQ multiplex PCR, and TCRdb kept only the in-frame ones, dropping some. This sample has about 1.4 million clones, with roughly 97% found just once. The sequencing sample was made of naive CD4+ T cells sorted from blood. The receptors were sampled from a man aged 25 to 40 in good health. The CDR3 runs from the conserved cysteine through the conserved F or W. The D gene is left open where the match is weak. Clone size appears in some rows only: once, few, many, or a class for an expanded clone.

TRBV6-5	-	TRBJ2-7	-	TGTGCCAGCAGTTACGCAGGGGGGAGCGAGCAGTACTTC	CASSYAGGSEQYF
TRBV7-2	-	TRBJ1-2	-	TGTGCCAGCAGCCATTCTGCTGCCGCCAACTATGGCTACACCTTC	CASSHSAAANYGYTF
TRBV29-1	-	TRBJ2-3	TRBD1	TGCAGCGGTGGTGCCACCGGGACAGGGGCCACAGATACGCAGTATTTT	CSGGATGTGATDTQYF
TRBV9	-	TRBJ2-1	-	TGTGCCAGCAGCGTAACGGGACGGTCCGACAATGAGCAGTTCTTC	CASSVTGRSDNEQFF
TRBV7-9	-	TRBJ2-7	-	TGTGCCAGCAGCCAACGAGGCGAGCAGTACTTC	CASSQRGEQYF
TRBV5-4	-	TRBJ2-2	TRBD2	TGTGCCAGCAGCCCCGGGACTAGCGCCCCGAACACCGGGGAGCTGTTTTTT	CASSPGTSAPNTGELFF
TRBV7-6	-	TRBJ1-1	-	TGTGCCAGCAGCTTAGTTGGAGGAGGCACTGAAGCTTTCTTT	CASSLVGGGTEAFF
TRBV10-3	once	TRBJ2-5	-	TGTGCCATCGGCGGGATCCCACAAGAGACCCAGTACTTC	CAIGGIPQETQYF
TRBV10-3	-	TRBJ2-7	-	TGTGCCATCGGGGCAGGGTACTTATCCGAGCAGTACTTC	CAIGAGYLSEQYF
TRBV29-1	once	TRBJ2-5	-	TGCAGCTCGAACGGTCCCCAAGAGACCCAGTACTTC	CSSNGPQETQYF
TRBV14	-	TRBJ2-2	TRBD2	TGTGCCAGCAGCCTTTTCCGGGGGGCCGGGGAGCTGTTTTTT	CASSLFRGAGELFF
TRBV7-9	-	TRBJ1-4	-	TGTGCCAGCAGCTCAGTGGATGAAAAACTGTTTTTT	CASSSVDEKLFF
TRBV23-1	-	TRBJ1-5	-	TGCGCCAGCAGTCAATCCTTGCAGACTAGCCCCTATAGCAATCAGCCCCAGCATTTT	CASSQSLQTSPYSNQPQHF
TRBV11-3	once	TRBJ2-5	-	TGTGCCAGCAGCTCGGAGGGAGCTTCCGAGACCCAGTACTTC	CASSSEGASETQYF
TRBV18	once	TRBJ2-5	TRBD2	TGTGCCAGCTCCGGTCTAGCGGGAAGCCAAGAGACCCAGTACTTC	CASSGLAGSQETQYF
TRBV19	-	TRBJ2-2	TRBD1	TGTGCCAGTAGTTACTGGACAGGGGGCGCCCCCCGGGAGCTGTTTTTT	CASSYWTGGAPRELFF
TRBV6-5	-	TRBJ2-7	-	TGTGCCAGCAGCCCCCTATCGTCGAGCTCCTACGAGCAGTACTTC	CASSPLSSSSYEQYF
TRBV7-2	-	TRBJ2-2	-	TGTGCCAGCAGCTTAACGCTAGCGAACACCGGGGAGCTGTTTTTT	CASSLTLANTGELFF
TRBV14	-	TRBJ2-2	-	TGTGCCAGCACCCGCAGGCGAGCGGCCAACACCGGGGAGCTGTTTTTT	CASTRRRAANTGELFF
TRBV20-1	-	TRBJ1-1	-	TGCAGTGCTAGAGGGGGGACTGAAGCTTTCTTT	CSARGGTEAFF
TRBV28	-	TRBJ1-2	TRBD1	TGTGCCAGCAGTTGGGACAGGGGGTATGGCTACACCTTC	CASSWDRGYGYTF
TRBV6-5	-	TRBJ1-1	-	TGTGCCAGCAGTCACCCTAAGGGCAGTAATTCTTTCTTT	CASSHPKGSNSFF
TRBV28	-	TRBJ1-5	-	TGTGCCAGCAGTTCAGGGAGTAATCAGCCCCAGCATTTT	CASSSGSNQPQHF
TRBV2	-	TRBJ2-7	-	TGTGCCAGCAGTGCCGGGACCTTCGACCACGAGCAGTACTTC	CASSAGTFDHEQYF
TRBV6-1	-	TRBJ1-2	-	TGTGCCAGCAGTGATGGCCCCGGGGGCTACACCTTC	CASSDGPGGYTF
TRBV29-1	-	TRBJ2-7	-	TGCAGCGTTGACGACGGCTCCTACGAGCAGTACTTC	CSVDDGSYEQYF
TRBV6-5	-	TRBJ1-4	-	TGTGCCAGCAGCCTTAGGCCTCACCAGGGCCTGTTTTTT	CASSLRPHQGLFF
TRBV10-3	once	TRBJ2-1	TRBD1	TGTGCCATCAGTGGAGGGGACAGCTACAATGAGCAGTTCTTC	CAISGGDSYNEQFF
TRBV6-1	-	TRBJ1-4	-	TGTGCCAGCAATCTACAGCTTCCTAATGAAAAACTGTTTTTT	CASNLQLPNEKLFF
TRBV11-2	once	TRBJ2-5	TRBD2	TGTGCCAGCGAGACGGGGGGGGGCCAAGAGACCCAGTACTTC	CASETGGGQETQYF
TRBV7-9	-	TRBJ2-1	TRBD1	TGTGCCAGCAGCCCCGCAGGGGGCGCCTTCAATGAGCAGTTCTTC	CASSPAGGAFNEQFF
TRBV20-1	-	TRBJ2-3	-	TGCAGTGCTAGGGACCGTGATACGCAGTATTTT	CSARDRDTQYF
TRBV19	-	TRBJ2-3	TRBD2	TGTGCCAGTACCCCTAGCGGGTTTAGCACAGATACGCAGTATTTT	CASTPSGFSTDTQYF
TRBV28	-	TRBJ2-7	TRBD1	TGTGCCAGCAGCACAGGGGTTTACGAGCAGTACTTC	CASSTGVYEQYF
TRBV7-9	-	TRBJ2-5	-	TGTGCCAGCAGCATAACTCAAGAGACCCAGTACTTC	CASSITQETQYF
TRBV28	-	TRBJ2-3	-	TGTGCCAGTGGGTGGGGAGCGGTGACAGATACGCAGTATTTT	CASGWGAVTDTQYF
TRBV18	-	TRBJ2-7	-	TGTGCCAGCTCACCCTTGATCCACGAGCAGTACTTC	CASSPLIHEQYF
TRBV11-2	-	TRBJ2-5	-	TGTGCCAGCAGCTTATCCGAAGAGACCCAGTACTTC	CASSLSEETQYF
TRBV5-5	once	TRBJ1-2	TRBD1	TGTGCCAGCAGCATATCTCGGGGACAGGGGGCTGGTTATGGCTACACCTTC	CASSISRGQGAGYGYTF
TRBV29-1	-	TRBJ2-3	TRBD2	TGCAGCGCCACTTCATCGGGGGGATCGTATACGCAGTATTTT	CSATSSGGSYTQYF
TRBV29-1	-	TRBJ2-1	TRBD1	TGCAGCGTTGGACAGGGTCTCTACAATGAGCAGTTCTTC	CSVGQGLYNEQFF
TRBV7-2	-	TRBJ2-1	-	TGTGCCAGCAGCCTAGGGATTCCCTCTTACAATGAGCAGTTCTTC	CASSLGIPSYNEQFF
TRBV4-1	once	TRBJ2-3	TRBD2	TGCGCCAGCAGCCCCGGGCGGGGCCCGGGACTAGCGGGAGGAAGAGATACGCAGTATTTT	CASSPGRGPGLAGGRDTQYF
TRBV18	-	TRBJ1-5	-	TGTGCCAGCTCACCAAAACAGGTTAGCAATCAGCCCCAGCATTTT	CASSPKQVSNQPQHF
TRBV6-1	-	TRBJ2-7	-	TGTGCCAGCAGTGAAGCGCTCTCCGAGCAGTACTTC	CASSEALSEQYF
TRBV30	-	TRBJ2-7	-	TGTGCCTGGGAAGATGGCAGGGACCACGAGCAGTACTTC	CAWEDGRDHEQYF
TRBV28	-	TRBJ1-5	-	TGTGCCAGCAGTTTAATCAAGTGGATAGGCAATCAGCCCCAGCATTTT	CASSLIKWIGNQPQHF
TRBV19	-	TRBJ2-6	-	TGTGCCAGTAGTGAAGCGGCAGCTTTAACTGGGGCCAACGTCCTGACTTTC	CASSEAAALTGANVLTF
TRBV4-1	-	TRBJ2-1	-	TGCGCCAGCAGCCAAGATGTAGGCCTCAATGAGCAGTTCTTC	CASSQDVGLNEQFF
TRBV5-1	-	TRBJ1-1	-	TGCGCCAGCAGCTTGCCGGGGCTCCTCGGCACTGAAGCTTTCTTT	CASSLPGLLGTEAFF
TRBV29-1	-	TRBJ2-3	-	TGCAGCGTTGTCGGCGGGAGCACAGATACGCAGTATTTT	CSVVGGSTDTQYF
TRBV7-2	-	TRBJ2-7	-	TGTGCCAGCAGCTTAGAAGGGTTTGGGGACGAGCAGTACTTC	CASSLEGFGDEQYF
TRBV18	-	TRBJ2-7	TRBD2	TGTGCCAGCTCACCGGGACTAAGTAGGGGCTACGAGCAGTACTTC	CASSPGLSRGYEQYF
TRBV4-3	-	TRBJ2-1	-	TGCGCCAGCAGCCAAGATCCCCCGAGCTCCTACAATGAGCAGTTCTTC	CASSQDPPSSYNEQFF
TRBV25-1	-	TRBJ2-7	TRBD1	TGTGCCAGCAGTGAACGGCAGGGGGCATTCGGCGAGCAGTACTTC	CASSERQGAFGEQYF
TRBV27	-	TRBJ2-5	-	TGTGCCAGCAGCCCTATAGGGGGACTCGAGAAGACCCAGTACTTC	CASSPIGGLEKTQYF
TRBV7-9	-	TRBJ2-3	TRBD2	TGTGCCAGCAGCTTAGGGGGGACTAGCGGGAGTAAGAGTCTCGATACGCAGTATTTT	CASSLGGTSGSKSLDTQYF
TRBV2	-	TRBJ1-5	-	TGTGCCAGCAGGCCGCCTTCCCCCCAGCCCCAGCATTTT	CASRPPSPQPQHF
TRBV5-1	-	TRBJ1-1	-	TGCGCCAGCAGCAAGGACATGGACACTGAAGCTTTCTTT	CASSKDMDTEAFF
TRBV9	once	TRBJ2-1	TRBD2	TGTGCCAGCAGCGCTACGGGACTAGCGGGAGTCAGCAATGAGCAGTTCTTC	CASSATGLAGVSNEQFF